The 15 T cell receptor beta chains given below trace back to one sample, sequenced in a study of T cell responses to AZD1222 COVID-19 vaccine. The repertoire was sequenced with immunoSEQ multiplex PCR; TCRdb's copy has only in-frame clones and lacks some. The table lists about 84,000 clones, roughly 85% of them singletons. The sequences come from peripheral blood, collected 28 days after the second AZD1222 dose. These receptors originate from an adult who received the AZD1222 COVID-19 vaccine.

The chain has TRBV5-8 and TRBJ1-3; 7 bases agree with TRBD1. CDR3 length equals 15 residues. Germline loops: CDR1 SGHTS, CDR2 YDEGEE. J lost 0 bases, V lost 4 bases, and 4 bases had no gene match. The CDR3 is CASSPTGSSGNTIYF. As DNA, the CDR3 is TGTGCCAGCAGCCCGACAGGGAGCTCTGGAAACACCATATATTTT.

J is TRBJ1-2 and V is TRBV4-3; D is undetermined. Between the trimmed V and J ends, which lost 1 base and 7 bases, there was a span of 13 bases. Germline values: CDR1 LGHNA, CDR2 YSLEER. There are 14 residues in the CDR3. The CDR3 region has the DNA TGCGCCAGCAGCCAAGCCCGGACCCGGGTTGGCTACACCTTC. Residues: CASSQARTRVGYTF.

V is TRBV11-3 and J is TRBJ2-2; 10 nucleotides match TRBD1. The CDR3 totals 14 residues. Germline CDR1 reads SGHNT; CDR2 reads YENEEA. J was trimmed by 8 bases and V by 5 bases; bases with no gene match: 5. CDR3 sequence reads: CASSPTGGSGELFF. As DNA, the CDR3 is TGTGCCAGCAGCCCGACAGGGGGCTCAGGGGAGCTGTTTTTT.

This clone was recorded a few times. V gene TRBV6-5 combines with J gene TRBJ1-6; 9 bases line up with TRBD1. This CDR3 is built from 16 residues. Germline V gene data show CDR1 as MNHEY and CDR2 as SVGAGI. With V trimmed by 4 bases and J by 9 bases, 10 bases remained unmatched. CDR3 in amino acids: CASSWGGQGTRSPLHF. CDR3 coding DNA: TGTGCCAGCAGTTGGGGCGGACAGGGGACGCGTTCACCCCTCCACTTT.

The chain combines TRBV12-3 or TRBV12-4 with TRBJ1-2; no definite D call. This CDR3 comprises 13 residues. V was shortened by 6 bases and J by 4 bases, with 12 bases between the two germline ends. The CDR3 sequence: CASSPEEFYGYTF. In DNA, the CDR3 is TGTGCCAGCAGCCCCGAGGAGTTCTATGGCTACACCTTC.

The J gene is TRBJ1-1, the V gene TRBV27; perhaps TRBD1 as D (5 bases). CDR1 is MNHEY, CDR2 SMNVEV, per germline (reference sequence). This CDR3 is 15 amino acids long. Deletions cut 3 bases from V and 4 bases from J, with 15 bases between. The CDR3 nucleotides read TGTGCCAGCAGTTTCGGGTCAGGGAGTGGCACTGAAGCTTTCTTT. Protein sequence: CASSFGSGSGTEAFF.

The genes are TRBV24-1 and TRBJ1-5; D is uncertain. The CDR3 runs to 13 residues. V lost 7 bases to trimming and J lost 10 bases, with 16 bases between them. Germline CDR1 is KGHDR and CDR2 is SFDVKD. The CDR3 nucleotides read TGTGCCACCAGGTCCGCCTTCCATCGCCCCCAGCATTTT. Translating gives CATRSAFHRPQHF.

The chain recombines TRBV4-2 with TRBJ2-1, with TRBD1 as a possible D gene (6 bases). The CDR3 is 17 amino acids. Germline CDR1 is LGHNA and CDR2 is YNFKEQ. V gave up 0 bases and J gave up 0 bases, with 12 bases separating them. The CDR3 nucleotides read TGTGCCAGCAGCCAAGACCGTGGGGGCGACTCCTACAATGAGCAGTTCTTC. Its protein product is CASSQDRGGDSYNEQFF.

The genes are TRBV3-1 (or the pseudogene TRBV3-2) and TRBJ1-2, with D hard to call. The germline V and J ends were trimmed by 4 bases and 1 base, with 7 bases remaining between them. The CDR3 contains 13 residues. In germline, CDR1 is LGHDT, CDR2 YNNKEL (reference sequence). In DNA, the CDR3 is TGTGCCAGCAGCCTCGCCGGTAACTATGGCTACACCTTC. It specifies CASSLAGNYGYTF.

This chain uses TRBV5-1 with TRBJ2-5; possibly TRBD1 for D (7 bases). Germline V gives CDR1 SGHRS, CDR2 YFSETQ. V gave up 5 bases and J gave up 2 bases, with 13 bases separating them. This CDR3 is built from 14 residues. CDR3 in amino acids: CASRGGTVQETQYF. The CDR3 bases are TGCGCCAGCAGAGGCGGGACAGTTCAAGAGACCCAGTACTTC.

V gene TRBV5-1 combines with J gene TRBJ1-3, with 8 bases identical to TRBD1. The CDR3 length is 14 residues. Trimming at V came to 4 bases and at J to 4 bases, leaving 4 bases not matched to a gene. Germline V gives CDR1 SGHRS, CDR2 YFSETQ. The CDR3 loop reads CASSVQGAGNTIYF. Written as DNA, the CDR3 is TGCGCCAGCAGCGTCCAGGGGGCGGGAAACACCATATATTTT.

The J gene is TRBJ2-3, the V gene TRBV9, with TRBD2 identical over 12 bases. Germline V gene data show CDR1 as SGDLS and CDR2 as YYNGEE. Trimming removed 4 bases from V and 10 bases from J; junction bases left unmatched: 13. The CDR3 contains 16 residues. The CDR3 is CASSKTSGGPLPSQYF. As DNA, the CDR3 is TGTGCCAGCAGCAAGACTAGCGGGGGTCCTCTACCCTCGCAGTATTTT.

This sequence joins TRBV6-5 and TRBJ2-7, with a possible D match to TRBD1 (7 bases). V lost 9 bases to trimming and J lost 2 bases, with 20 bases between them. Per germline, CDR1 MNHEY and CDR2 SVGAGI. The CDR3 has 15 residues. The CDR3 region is CARTLCGTEPYEQYF. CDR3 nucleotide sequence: TGTGCCAGGACCCTCTGCGGGACAGAACCCTACGAGCAGTACTTC.

In nucleotides, the CDR3 is TGTGCCAGTAGTCCAACAGGGGCGTTGTATGGCTACACCTTC. Translation gives CASSPTGALYGYTF. V and J are TRBV19 and TRBJ1-2, with TRBD1 matching 7 bases. The junction had 8 bases not matched to a gene; V was cut back by 5 bases and J by 5 bases. This CDR3 region has 14 residues. CDR1 LNHDA and CDR2 SQIVND come from the germline V gene (reference sequence).

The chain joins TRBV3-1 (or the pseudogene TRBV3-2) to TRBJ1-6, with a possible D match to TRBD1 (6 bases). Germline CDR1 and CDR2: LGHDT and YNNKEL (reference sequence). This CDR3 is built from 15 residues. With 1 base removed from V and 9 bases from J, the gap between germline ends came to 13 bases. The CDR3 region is CASSQASGAGSPLHF. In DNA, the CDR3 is TGTGCCAGCAGCCAAGCGTCAGGGGCTGGTTCACCCCTCCACTTT.